This TCR beta chain was sequenced for a study of beta chain features in type 1 diabetes. Points from the study as a whole: The analysis here could not establish whether HLA type shapes TCRB rearrangement. Moderate yet significant TCRB CDR3 shortening was seen in Type 1 diabetes patients in all four CD4+ subsets.

As regards this clone: Its antigen is unidentified.

Reverse transcribing all isolated RNA meant expressed TCRB transcripts were sequenced. Here immunoSEQ multiplex PCR was the method, and the copy in TCRdb shows in-frame clones only, minus some. The data contain roughly 300,000 clones, roughly a tenth of them seen just once; the ten biggest clones take up roughly 0.99%. The germline gives CDR1 SGHVS, CDR2 FQNEAQ. With 5 bases removed from V and 3 bases from J, the gap between germline ends came to 10 bases. The CDR3 is 13 residues long. The chain joins TRBV7-8 to TRBJ1-1; no firm D call. This clonotype was obtained from a man aged 30 to 39 with type 1 diabetes. The sample comprised central memory CD4+ T cells from blood. CDR3 protein: CASSPHEDTEAFF. Written as DNA, the CDR3 is TGTGCCAGCAGCCCACACGAGGACACTGAAGCTTTCTTT.